One and the same sample provided the 8 T cell receptor beta chains below, sequenced in a study of beta chain features in type 1 diabetes. What was sequenced were expressed TCRB transcripts, since all of the isolated RNA had been reverse transcribed. Generated by immunoSEQ multiplex PCR, the TCRdb table keeps only in-frame clones and is missing some. This table has around 300,000 clones, roughly 15% appearing once. Specimen: central memory CD4+ T cells from blood. These receptors were obtained from a man aged 25 to 40 in good health.

This clone was picked up a small number of times. V is TRBV29-1 and J is TRBJ1-1; D not certain. Trimming left V 3 bases short and J 7 bases short, with 15 bases between. The germline V gene has CDR1 SQVTM and CDR2 ANQGSEA. The length of the CDR3 is 13 residues. CDR3 residues: CSVEDGSLIEAFF. CDR3 nucleotides: TGCAGCGTTGAGGATGGCTCCCTGATTGAAGCTTTCTTT. Filled out from reference TRBV29-1 and TRBJ1-1, the complete variable domain reads SAVISQKPSRDICQRGTSLTIQCQVDSQVTMMFWYRQQPGQSLTLIATANQGSEATYESGFVIDKFPISRPNLTFSTLTVSNMSPEDSSIYLCSVEDGSLIEAFFGQGTRLTVV.

The chain joins TRBV7-6 to TRBJ1-6; D is possibly TRBD1 (6 bases). Trimming took 3 bases from V and 10 from J, leaving 19 bases between them. Germline lookup yields CDR1 SGHVS and CDR2 FNYEAQ. The CDR3 has 16 amino acids. CDR3: CASSLADGGRGSPLHF. CDR3 bases: TGTGCCAGCAGCTTGGCCGACGGGGGCCGGGGCTCACCCCTCCACTTT.

The chain links TRBV5-1 to TRBJ1-1; D is perhaps TRBD1 (6 bases). This CDR3 has 15 amino acids. Trimming cost V 0 bases and J 6 bases, with 15 bases left between them. The germline gives CDR1 SGHRS, CDR2 YFSETQ. CDR3 sequence reads: CASSLGHSRQAEAFF. The CDR3 DNA follows: TGCGCCAGCAGCTTGGGGCACAGTCGACAGGCTGAAGCTTTCTTT.

V and J are TRBV19 and TRBJ2-6, with D tentatively TRBD2 (5 bases). This CDR3 is 15 amino acids long. V shed 8 bases and J shed 0 bases, with 11 bases lying between them. The germline gives CDR1 LNHDA, CDR2 SQIVND (reference sequence). CDR3 protein: CASLRGNSGANVLTF. CDR3 DNA: TGTGCCAGTCTAAGAGGGAACTCTGGGGCCAACGTCCTGACTTTC.

The rearrangement uses TRBV9 and TRBJ1-2; D ambiguous. The CDR3 runs to 13 residues. CDR1 SGDLS and CDR2 YYNGEE come from the germline V gene. Trimming took 5 bases from V and 2 from J, leaving 10 bases between them. The CDR3 reads CASSRERNYGYTF. The CDR3 DNA reads TGTGCCAGCAGTAGGGAGAGGAACTATGGCTACACCTTC.

V is TRBV6-6 and J is TRBJ1-4; perhaps TRBD1 as D (5 bases). The CDR3 contains 14 residues. Trimming removed 5 bases from V and 4 bases from J, with 11 bases in between. Germline V gene sequence: CDR1 MNHNY, CDR2 SVGAGI (reference sequence). The CDR3 sequence: CASSPYRLNEKLFF. The CDR3 DNA reads as TGTGCCAGCAGTCCCTACAGGCTTAATGAAAAACTGTTTTTT.

V is TRBV11-2 and J is TRBJ2-2, with a tentative D call TRBD2 (5 bases). V lost 1 base and J lost 7, with 10 bases in between. CDR1 and CDR2 from the germline V gene are SGHAT and FQNNGV. The length of the CDR3 is 14 residues. Here the CDR3 DNA reads TGTGCCAGCAGCTTAGCGGGATTTGGCGGGGAGCTGTTTTTT. Translated: CASSLAGFGGELFF.

This clone was recorded at least ten times. The same CDR3 can be traced to other DNA sequences in this sample. This chain connects TRBV18 to TRBJ2-4; no definite D call. Trimming took 2 bases from V and 0 from J, leaving 5 bases between them. The CDR3 totals 14 residues. Germline loops: CDR1 KGHSH, CDR2 LQKENI. For the CDR3, the DNA is TGTGCCAGCTCACCAGGGGTAGCCAAAAACATTCAGTACTTC. Amino acid sequence: CASSPGVAKNIQYF.